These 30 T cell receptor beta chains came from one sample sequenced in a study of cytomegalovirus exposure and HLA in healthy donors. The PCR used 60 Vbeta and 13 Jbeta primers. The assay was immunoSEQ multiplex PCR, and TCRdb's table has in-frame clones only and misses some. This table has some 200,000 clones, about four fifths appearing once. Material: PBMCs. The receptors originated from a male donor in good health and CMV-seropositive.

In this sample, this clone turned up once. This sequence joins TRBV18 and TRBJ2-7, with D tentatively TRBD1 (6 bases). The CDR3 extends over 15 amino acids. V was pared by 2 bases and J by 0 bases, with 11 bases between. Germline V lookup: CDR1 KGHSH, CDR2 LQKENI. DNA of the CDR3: TGTGCCAGCTCACCAACTGTAGGGGGCTCCTACGAGCAGTACTTC. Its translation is CASSPTVGGSYEQYF.

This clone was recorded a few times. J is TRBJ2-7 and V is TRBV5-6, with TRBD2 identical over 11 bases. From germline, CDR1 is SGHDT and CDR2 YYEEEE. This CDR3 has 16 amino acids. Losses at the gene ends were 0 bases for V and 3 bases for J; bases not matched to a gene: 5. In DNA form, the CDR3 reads TGTGCCAGCAGCTTGGGACTAGCGGGGCTTCACTACGAGCAGTACTTC. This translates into CASSLGLAGLHYEQYF.

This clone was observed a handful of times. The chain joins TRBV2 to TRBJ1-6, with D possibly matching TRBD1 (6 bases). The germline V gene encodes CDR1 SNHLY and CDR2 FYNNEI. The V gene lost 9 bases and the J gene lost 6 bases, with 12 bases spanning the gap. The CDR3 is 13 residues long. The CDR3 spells CASRQESNSPLHF. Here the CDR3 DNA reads TGTGCCAGTCGACAGGAAAGTAATTCACCCCTCCACTTT.

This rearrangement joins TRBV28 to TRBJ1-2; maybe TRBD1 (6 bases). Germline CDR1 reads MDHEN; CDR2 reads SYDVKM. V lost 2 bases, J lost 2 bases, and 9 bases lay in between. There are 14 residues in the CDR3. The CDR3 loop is CASSLMGANYGYTF. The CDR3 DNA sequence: TGTGCCAGCAGTTTAATGGGGGCGAACTATGGCTACACCTTC.

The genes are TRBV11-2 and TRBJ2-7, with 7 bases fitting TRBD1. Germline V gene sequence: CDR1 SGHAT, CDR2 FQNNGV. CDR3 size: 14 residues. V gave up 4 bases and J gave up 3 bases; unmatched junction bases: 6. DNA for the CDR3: TGTGCCAGCAGCTCCCCGGACAGGTTCTACGAGCAGTACTTC. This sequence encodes CASSSPDRFYEQYF.

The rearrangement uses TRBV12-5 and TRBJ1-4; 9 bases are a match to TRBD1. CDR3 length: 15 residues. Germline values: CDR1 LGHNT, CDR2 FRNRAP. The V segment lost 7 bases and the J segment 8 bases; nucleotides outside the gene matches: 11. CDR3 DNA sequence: TGTGCTAGTGCCCTACTTGGACAGGGGAACGAAAAACTGTTTTTT. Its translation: CASALLGQGNEKLFF.

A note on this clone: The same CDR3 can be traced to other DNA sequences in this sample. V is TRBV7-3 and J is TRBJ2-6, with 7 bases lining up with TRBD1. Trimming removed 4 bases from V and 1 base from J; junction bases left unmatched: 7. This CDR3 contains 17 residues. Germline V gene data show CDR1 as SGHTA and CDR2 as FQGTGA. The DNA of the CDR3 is TGTGCCAGCAGCTCTGCGACAGGGCCTTCTGGGGCCAACGTCCTGACTTTC. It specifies CASSSATGPSGANVLTF.

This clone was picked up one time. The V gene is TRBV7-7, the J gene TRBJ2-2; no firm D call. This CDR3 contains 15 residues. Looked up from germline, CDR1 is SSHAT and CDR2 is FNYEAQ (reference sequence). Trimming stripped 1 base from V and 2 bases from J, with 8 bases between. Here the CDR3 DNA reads TGTGCCAGCAGCTTAGATATAGTAAACACCGGGGAGCTGTTTTTT. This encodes CASSLDIVNTGELFF.

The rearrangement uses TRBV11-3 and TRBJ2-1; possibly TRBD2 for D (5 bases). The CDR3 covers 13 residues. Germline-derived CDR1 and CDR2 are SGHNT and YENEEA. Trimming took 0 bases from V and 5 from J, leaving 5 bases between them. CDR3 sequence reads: CASSLEADNEQFF. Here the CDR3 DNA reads TGTGCCAGCAGCTTAGAAGCGGACAATGAGCAGTTCTTC.

The CDR3 DNA is TGTGCCAGTAGTTCAGTTCCCTCTAATCAGCCCCAGCATTTT. Its protein product is CASSSVPSNQPQHF. The chain has TRBV19 and TRBJ1-5; no clear D gene. V lost 5 bases and J lost 4, with 12 bases in between. CDR3 length: 14 amino acids. The germline CDR1 and CDR2 sequences are LNHDA and SQIVND (reference sequence).

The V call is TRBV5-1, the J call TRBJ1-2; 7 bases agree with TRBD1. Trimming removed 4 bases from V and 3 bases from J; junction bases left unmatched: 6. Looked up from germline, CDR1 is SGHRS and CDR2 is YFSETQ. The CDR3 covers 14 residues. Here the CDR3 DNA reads TGCGCCAGCAGCAACAGGGGTGGTGACTATGGCTACACCTTC. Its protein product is CASSNRGGDYGYTF. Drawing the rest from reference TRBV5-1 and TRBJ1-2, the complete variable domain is KAGVTQTPRYLIKTRGQQVTLSCSPISGHRSVSWYQQTPGQGLQFLFEYFSETQRNKGNFPGRFSGRQFSNSRSEMNVSTLELGDSALYLCASSNRGGDYGYTFGSGTRLTVV.

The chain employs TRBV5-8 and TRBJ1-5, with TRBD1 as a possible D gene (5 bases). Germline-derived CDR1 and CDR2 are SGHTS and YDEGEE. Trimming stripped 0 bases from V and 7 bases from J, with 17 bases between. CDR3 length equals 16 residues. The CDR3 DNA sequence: TGTGCCAGCAGCTTGGCCGGGGCAGGGAGGGAACAGCCCCAGCATTTT. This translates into CASSLAGAGREQPQHF.

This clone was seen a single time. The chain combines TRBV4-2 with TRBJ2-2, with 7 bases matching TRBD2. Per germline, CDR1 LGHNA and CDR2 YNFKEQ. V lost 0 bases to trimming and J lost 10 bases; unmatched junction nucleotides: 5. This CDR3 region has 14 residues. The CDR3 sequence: CASSQDGLAEELFF. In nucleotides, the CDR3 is TGTGCCAGCAGCCAAGATGGGCTAGCGGAGGAGCTGTTTTTT.

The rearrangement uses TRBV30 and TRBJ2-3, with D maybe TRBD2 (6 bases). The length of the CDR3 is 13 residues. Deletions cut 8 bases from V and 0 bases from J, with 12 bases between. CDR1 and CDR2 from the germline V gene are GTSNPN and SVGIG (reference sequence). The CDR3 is CARDGRSTDTQYF. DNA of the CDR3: TGTGCCCGTGACGGGAGAAGCACAGATACGCAGTATTTT.

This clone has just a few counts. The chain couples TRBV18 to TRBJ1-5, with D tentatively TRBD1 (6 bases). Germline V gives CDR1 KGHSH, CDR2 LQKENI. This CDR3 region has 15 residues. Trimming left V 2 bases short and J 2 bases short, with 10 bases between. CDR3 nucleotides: TGTGCCAGCTCACCATGGGCAGGGGGCAATCAGCCCCAGCATTTT. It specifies CASSPWAGGNQPQHF.

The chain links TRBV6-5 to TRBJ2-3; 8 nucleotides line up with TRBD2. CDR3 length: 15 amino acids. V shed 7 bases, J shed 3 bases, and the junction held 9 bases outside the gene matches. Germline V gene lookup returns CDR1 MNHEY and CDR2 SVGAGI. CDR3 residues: CASKPASGFTDTQYF. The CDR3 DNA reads TGTGCCAGCAAGCCGGCTAGCGGGTTTACAGATACGCAGTATTTT.

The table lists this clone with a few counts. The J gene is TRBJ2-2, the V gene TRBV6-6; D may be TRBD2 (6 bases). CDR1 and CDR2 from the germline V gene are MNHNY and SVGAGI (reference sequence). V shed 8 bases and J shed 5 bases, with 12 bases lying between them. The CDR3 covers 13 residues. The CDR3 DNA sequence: TGTGCCAGCCGTAAGGAGGGGACCGGGGAGCTGTTTTTT. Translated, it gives CASRKEGTGELFF.

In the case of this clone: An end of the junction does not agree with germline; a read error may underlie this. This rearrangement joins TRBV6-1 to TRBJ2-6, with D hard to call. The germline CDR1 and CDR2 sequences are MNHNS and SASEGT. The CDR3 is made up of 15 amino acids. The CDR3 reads CASREVQPGANVLTF. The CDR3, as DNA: TGTGCCAGCAGGGAAGTACAGCCTGGGGCCAACGTCCTGACTTTC.

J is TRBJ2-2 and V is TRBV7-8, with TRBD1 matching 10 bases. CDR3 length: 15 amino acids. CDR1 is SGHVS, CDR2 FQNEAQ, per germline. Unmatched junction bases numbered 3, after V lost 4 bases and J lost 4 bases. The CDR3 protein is CASSSTGGGTGELFF. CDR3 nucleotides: TGTGCCAGCAGCTCGACAGGGGGCGGCACCGGGGAGCTGTTTTTT. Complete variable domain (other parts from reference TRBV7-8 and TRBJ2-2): GAGVSQSPRYKVAKRGQDVALRCDPISGHVSLFWYQQALGQGPEFLTYFQNEAQLDKSGLPSDRFFAERPEGSVSTLKIQRTQQEDSAVYLCASSSTGGGTGELFFGEGSRLTVL.

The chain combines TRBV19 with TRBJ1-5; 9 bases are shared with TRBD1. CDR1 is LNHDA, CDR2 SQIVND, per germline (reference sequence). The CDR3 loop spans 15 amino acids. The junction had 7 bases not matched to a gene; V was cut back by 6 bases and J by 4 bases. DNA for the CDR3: TGTGCCAGTAGCACCGGACAGGGGAGGAATCAGCCCCAGCATTTT. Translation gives CASSTGQGRNQPQHF.

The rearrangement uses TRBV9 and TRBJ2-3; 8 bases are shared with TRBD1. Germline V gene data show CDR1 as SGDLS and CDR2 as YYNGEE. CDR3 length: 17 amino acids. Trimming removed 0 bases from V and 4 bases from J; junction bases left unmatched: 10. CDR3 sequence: CASSVDTGTGRADTQYF. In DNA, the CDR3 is TGTGCCAGCAGCGTAGACACCGGGACAGGAAGGGCAGATACGCAGTATTTT.

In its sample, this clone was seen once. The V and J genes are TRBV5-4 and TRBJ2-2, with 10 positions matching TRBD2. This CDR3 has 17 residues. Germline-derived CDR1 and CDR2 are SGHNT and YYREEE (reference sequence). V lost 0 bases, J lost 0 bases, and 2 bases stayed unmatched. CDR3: CASSLGTSGANTGELFF. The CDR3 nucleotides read TGTGCCAGCAGCTTGGGGACTAGCGGTGCGAACACCGGGGAGCTGTTTTTT.

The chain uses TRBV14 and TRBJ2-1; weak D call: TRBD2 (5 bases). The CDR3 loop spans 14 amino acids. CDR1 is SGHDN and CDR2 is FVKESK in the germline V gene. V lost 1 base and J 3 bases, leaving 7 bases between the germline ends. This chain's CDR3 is CASSQAGVYNEQFF. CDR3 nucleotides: TGTGCCAGCAGCCAAGCCGGGGTCTACAATGAGCAGTTCTTC.

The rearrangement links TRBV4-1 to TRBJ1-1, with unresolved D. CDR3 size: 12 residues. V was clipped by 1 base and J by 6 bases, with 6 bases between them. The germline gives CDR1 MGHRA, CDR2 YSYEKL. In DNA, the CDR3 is TGCGCCAGCAGCCAAGCGCCGGCTGAAGCTTTCTTT. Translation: CASSQAPAEAFF.

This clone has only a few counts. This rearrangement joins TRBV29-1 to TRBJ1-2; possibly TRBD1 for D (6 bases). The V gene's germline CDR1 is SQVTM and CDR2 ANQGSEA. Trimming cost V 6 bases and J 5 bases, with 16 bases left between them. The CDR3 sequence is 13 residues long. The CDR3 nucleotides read TGCAGCGTGACAGGAACTCCTTCTTATGGCTACACCTTC. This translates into CSVTGTPSYGYTF.

The CDR3 nucleotides are TGTGCCAGCAGCCAGACAGGGGGTCATGGCTACACCTTC. Its translation: CASSQTGGHGYTF. V and J are TRBV14 and TRBJ1-2; 9 bases are a match to TRBD1. J lost 6 bases, V lost 3 bases, and 2 bases had no gene match. The germline gives CDR1 SGHDN, CDR2 FVKESK. This CDR3 is 13 amino acids long.

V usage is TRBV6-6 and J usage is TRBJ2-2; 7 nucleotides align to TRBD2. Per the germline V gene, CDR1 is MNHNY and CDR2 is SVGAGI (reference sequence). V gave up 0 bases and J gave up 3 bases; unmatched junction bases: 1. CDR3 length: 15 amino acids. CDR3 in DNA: TGTGCCAGCAGTTACTCCGCGGGGGACACCGGGGAGCTGTTTTTT. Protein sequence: CASSYSAGDTGELFF.

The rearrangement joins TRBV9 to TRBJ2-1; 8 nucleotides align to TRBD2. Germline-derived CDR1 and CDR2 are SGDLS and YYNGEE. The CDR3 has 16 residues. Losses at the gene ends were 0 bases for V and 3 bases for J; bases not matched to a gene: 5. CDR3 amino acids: CASSVDGGRNYNEQFF. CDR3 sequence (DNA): TGTGCCAGCAGCGTAGACGGCGGGAGGAACTACAATGAGCAGTTCTTC.

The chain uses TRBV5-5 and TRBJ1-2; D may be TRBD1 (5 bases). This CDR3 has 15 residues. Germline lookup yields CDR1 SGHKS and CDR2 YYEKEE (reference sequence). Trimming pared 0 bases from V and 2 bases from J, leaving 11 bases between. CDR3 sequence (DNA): TGTGCCAGCAGCTTGGCAGGGTTATCCAACTATGGCTACACCTTC. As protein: CASSLAGLSNYGYTF.

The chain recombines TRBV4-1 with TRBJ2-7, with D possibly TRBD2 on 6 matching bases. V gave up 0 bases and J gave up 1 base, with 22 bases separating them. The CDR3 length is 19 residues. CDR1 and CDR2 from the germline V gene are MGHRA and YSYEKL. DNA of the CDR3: TGCGCCAGCAGCCAAGACTCTGCGGGGCCCTTGGGAGGATCCTACGAGCAGTACTTC. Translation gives CASSQDSAGPLGGSYEQYF.